This T cell receptor beta chain was identified during a study of blood T cells in healthy people across ages. A second PCR of about 6 to 12 cycles used a sample-barcoded 5' primer and a J-beta primer mix. Researchers report that a template-switch adaptor with 12 random nucleotides tagged each cDNA molecule. TCRdb independently ran MiXCR on the 5' RACE reads; one entry per CDR3 protein. The sample holds over 1,500,000 distinct CDR3 sequences; roughly 50% are singletons and the top ten take about 2.1%. Notes on the study in general: Significant beta diversity loss was already apparent by age 40, declining roughly linearly. Naive and antigen-experienced cells could not be conclusively compared, given unsorted PBMCs.

Concerning this clonotype: The antigen is unknown.

The V end was cut by 2 bases, the J end by 0 bases, with 10 bases between. The germline V gene has CDR1 KGHDR and CDR2 SFDVKD. This CDR3 contains 16 residues. This clonotype was sampled from a woman aged 40-49 years in good health. The J gene is TRBJ2-1, the V gene TRBV24-1, with D hard to call. Source material: blood. DNA for the CDR3: TGTGCCACCAGTGATTCGACGGCTAGCTCCTACAATGAGCAGTTCTTC. It is translated as CATSDSTASSYNEQFF.